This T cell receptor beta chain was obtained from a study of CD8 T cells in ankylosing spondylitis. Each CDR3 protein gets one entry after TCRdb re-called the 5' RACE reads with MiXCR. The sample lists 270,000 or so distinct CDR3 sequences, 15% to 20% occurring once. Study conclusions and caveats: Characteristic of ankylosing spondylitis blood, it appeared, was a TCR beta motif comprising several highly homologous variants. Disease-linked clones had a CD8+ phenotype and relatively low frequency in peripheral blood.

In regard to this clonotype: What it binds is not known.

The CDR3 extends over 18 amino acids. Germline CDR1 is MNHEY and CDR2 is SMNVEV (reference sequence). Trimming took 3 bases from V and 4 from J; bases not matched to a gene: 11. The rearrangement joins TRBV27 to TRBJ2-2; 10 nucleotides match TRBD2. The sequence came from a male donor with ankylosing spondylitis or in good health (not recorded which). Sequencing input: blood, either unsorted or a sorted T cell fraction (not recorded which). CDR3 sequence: CASSLRVAGGFPTGELFF. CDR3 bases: TGTGCCAGCAGTTTGCGAGTAGCGGGAGGTTTCCCCACCGGGGAGCTGTTTTTT.